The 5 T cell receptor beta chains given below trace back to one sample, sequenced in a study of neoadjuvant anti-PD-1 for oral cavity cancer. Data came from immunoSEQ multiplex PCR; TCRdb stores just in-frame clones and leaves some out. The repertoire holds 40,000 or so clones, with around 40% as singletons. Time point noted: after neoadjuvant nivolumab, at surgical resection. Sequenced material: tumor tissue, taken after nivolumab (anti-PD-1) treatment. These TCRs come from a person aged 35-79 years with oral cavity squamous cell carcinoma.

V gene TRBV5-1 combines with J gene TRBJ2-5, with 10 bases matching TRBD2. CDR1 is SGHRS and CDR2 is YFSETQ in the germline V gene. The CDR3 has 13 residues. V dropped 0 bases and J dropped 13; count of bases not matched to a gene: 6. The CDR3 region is CASSLEGLATPYF. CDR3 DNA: TGCGCCAGCAGCTTGGAGGGACTAGCGACTCCGTACTTC.

The CDR3 coding sequence is TGTGCCAGCAGTTTATTGGGTTATAGGGTGACAGATACGCAGTATTTT. This gives the protein CASSLLGYRVTDTQYF. J is TRBJ2-3 and V is TRBV28; no firm D call. Trimming removed 1 base from V and 3 bases from J, with 14 bases in between. In germline, CDR1 is MDHEN, CDR2 SYDVKM. CDR3 length equals 16 residues. The full variable domain, its missing parts supplied by reference TRBV28 and TRBJ2-3, is DVKVTQSSRYLVKRTGEKVFLECVQDMDHENMFWYRQDPGLGLRLIYFSYDVKMKEKGDIPEGYSVSREKKERFSLILESASTNQTSMYLCASSLLGYRVTDTQYFGPGTRLTVL.

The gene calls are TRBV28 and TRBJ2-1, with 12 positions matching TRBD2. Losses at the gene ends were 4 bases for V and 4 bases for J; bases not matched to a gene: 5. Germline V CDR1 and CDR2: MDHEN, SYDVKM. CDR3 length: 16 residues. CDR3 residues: CASSSPGTSGYNEQFF. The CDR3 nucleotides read TGTGCCAGCAGTTCCCCCGGGACTAGCGGGTACAATGAGCAGTTCTTC.

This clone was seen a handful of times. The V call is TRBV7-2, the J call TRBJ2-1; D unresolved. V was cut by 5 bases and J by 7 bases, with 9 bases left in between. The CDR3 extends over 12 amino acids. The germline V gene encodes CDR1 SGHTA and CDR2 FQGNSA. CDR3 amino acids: CASSQTGNEQFF. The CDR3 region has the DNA TGTGCCAGCAGCCAAACCGGGAATGAGCAGTTCTTC.

The CDR3, as DNA: TGTGCCATCAGTGACGACGCCGCTAGCTCCTACGAGCAGTACTTC. Translation gives CAISDDAASSYEQYF. The chain uses TRBV10-3 and TRBJ2-7; D unclear. In germline, CDR1 is ENHRY, CDR2 SYGVKD. This CDR3 has 15 residues. The germline V and J ends were trimmed by 3 bases and 0 bases, with 12 bases remaining between them.